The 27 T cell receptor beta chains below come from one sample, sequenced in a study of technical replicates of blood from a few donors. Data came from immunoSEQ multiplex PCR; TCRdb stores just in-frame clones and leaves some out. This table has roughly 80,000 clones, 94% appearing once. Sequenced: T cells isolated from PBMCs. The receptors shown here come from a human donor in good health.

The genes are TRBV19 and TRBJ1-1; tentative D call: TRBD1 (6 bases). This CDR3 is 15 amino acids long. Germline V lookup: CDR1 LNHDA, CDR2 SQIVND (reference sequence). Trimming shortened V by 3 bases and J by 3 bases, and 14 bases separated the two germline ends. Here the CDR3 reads CASSMSKAGDTEAFF. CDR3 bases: TGTGCCAGTAGTATGAGTAAAGCAGGGGACACTGAAGCTTTCTTT.

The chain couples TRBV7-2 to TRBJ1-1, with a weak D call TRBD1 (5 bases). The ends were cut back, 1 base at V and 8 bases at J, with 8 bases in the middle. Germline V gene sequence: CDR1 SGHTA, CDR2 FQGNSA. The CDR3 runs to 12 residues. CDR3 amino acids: CASSLVGEEAFF. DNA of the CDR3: TGTGCCAGCAGCTTAGTAGGGGAAGAAGCTTTCTTT.

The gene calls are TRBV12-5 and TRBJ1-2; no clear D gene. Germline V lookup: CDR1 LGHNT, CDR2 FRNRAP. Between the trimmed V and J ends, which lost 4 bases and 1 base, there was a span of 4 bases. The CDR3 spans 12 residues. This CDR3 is CASGSGNYGYTF. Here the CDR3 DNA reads TGTGCTAGTGGTTCCGGTAACTATGGCTACACCTTC.

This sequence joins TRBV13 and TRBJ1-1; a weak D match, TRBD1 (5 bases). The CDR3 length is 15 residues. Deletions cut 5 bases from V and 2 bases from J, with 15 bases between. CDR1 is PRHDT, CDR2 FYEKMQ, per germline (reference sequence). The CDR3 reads CASSEQITGNTEAFF. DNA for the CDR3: TGTGCCAGCAGCGAACAGATCACAGGTAACACTGAAGCTTTCTTT.

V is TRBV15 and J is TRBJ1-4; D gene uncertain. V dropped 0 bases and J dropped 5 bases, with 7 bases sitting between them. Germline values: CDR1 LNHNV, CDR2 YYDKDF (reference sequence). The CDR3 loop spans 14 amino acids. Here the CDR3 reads CATSRDLRNEKLFF. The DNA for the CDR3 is TGTGCCACCAGCAGAGATTTGCGAAATGAAAAACTGTTTTTT.

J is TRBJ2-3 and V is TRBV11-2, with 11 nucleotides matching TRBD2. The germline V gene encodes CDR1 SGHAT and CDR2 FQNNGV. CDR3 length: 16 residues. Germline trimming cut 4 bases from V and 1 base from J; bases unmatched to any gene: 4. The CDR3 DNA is TGTGCCAGCAGCTCCTTAGCGGGAGGGGGCACAGATACGCAGTATTTT. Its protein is CASSSLAGGGTDTQYF.

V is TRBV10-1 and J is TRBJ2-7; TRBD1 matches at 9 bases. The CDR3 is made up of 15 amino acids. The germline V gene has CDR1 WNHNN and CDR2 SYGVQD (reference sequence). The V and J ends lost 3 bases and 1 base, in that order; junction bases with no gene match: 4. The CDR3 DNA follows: TGCGCCAGCAGTGAAACAGGGGGCTCATCCTACGAGCAGTACTTC. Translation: CASSETGGSSYEQYF.

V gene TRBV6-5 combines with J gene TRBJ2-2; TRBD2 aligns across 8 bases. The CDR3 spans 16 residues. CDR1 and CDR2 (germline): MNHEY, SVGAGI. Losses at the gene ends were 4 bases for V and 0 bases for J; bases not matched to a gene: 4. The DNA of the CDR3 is TGTGCCAGCAGTTCAACTAGCGGATCGAACACCGGGGAGCTGTTTTTT. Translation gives CASSSTSGSNTGELFF.

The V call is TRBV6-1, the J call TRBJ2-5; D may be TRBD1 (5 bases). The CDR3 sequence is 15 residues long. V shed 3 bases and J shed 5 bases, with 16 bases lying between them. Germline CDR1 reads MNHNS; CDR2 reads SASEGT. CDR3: CASSDSLGVLETQYF. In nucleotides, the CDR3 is TGTGCCAGCAGTGATTCATTAGGGGTACTCGAGACCCAGTACTTC.

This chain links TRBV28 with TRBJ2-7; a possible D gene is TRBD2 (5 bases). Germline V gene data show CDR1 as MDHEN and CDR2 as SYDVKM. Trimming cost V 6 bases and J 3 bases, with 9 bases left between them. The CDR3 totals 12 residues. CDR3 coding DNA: TGTGCCAGCAGCTTCAGCGGCTACGAGCAGTACTTC. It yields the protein CASSFSGYEQYF.

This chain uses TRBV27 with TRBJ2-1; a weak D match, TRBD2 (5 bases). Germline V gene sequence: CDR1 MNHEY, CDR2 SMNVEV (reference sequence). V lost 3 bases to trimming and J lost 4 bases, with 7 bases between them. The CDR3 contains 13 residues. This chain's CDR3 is CASSLDFYNEQFF. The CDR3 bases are TGTGCCAGCAGTTTGGACTTTTACAATGAGCAGTTCTTC.

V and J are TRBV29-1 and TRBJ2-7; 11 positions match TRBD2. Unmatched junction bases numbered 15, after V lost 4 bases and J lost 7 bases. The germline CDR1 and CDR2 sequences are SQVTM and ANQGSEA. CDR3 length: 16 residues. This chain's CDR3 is CSVAPPSGRISGEQYF. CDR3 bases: TGCAGCGTTGCCCCACCTAGCGGGAGGATCAGCGGGGAGCAGTACTTC.

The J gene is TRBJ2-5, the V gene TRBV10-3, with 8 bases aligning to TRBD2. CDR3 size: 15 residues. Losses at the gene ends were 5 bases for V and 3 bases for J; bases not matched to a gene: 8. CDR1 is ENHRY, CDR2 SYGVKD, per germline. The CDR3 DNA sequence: TGTGCCATCAGTACTAGCGGCCAAATCAAAGAGACCCAGTACTTC. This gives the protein CAISTSGQIKETQYF.

CDR3 sequence (DNA): TGTGCCAGCAGCGCGGGACGGGCCTACGAGCAGTACTTC. It specifies CASSAGRAYEQYF. This sequence joins TRBV5-6 and TRBJ2-7, with D tentatively TRBD2 (6 bases). CDR3 length: 13 amino acids. Germline CDR1 SGHDT, CDR2 YYEEEE. V lost 4 bases and J 2 bases, leaving 10 bases between the germline ends. Filled out from reference TRBV5-6 and TRBJ2-7, the complete variable domain reads DAGVTQSPTHLIKTRGQQVTLRCSPKSGHDTVSWYQQALGQGPQFIFQYYEEEERQRGNFPDRFSGHQFPNYSSELNVNALLLGDSALYLCASSAGRAYEQYFGPGTRLTVT.

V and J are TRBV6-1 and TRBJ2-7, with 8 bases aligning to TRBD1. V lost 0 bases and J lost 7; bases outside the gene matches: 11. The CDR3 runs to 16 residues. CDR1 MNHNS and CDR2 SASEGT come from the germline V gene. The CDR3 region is CASSEASGGAAGEQYF. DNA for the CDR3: TGTGCCAGCAGTGAAGCGTCAGGGGGCGCGGCGGGAGAGCAGTACTTC.

The DNA of the CDR3 is TGTGCCAGCAGCTTATTAGCGGGGGACAATGAGCAGTTCTTC. It is translated as CASSLLAGDNEQFF. The chain combines TRBV7-3 with TRBJ2-1, with 9 bases aligning to TRBD2. CDR1 is SGHTA, CDR2 FQGTGA, per germline. This CDR3 is built from 14 residues. The trim removed 2 bases at V and 5 bases at J, leaving 1 base unmatched.

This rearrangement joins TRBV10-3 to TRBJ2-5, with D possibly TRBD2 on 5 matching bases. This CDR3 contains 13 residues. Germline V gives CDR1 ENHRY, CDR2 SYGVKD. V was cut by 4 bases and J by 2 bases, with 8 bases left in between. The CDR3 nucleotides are TGTGCCATCAGTGCGCCGGGACAAGAGACCCAGTACTTC. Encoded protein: CAISAPGQETQYF.

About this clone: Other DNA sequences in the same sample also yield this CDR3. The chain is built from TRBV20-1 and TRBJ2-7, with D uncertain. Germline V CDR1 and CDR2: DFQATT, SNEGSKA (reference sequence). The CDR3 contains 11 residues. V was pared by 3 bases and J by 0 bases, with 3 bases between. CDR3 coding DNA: TGCAGTGCTAGCCGCTCCTACGAGCAGTACTTC. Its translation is CSASRSYEQYF.

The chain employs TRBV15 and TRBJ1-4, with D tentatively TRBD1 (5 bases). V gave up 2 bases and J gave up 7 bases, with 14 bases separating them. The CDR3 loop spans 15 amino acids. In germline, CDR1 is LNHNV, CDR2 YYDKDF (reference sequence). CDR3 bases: TGTGCCACCAGCAGACCGAGGAGGGGACCTGAAAAACTGTTTTTT. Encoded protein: CATSRPRRGPEKLFF. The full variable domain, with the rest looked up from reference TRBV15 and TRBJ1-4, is DAMVIQNPRYQVTQFGKPVTLSCSQTLNHNVMYWYQQKSSQAPKLLFHYYDKDFNNEADTPDNFQSRRPNTSFCFLDIRSPGLGDTAMYLCATSRPRRGPEKLFFGSGTQLSVL.

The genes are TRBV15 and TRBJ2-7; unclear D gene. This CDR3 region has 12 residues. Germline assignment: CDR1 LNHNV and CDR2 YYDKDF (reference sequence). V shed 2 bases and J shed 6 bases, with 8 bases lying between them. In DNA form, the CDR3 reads TGTGCCACCAGCAGAAGTCCGGGCGAGCAGTACTTC. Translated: CATSRSPGEQYF. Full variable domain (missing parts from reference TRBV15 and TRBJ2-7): DAMVIQNPRYQVTQFGKPVTLSCSQTLNHNVMYWYQQKSSQAPKLLFHYYDKDFNNEADTPDNFQSRRPNTSFCFLDIRSPGLGDTAMYLCATSRSPGEQYFGPGTRLTVT.

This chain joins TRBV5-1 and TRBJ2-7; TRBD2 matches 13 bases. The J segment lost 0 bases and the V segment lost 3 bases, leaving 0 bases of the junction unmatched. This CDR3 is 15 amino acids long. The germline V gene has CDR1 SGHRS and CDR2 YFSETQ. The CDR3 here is CASSWTSGSSYEQYF. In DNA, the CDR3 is TGCGCCAGCAGCTGGACTAGCGGGAGCTCCTACGAGCAGTACTTC.

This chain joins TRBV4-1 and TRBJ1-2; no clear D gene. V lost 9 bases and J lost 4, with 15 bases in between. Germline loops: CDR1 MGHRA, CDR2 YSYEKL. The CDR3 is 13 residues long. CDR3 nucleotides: TGCGCCAGTATTTATCCCACTTGCTATGGCTACACCTTC. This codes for CASIYPTCYGYTF.

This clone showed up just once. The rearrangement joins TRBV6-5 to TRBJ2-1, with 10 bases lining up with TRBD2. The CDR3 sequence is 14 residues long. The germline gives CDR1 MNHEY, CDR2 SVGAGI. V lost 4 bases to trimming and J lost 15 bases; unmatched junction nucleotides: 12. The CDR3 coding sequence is TGTGCCAGCAGTTCCCCAACTAGCGGGGACCCTCCGTTCTTC. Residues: CASSSPTSGDPPFF.

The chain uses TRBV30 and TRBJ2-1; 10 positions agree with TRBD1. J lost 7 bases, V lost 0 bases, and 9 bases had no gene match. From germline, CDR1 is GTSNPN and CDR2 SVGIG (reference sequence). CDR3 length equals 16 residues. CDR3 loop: CAWSVGTGVFLNEQFF. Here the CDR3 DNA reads TGTGCCTGGAGTGTAGGGACAGGGGTCTTTTTGAATGAGCAGTTCTTC. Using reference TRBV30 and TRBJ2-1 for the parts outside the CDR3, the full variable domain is SQTIHQWPATLVQPVGSPLSLECTVEGTSNPNLYWYRQAAGRGLQLLFYSVGIGQISSEVPQNLSASRPQDRQFILSSKKLLLSDSGFYLCAWSVGTGVFLNEQFFGPGTRLTVL.

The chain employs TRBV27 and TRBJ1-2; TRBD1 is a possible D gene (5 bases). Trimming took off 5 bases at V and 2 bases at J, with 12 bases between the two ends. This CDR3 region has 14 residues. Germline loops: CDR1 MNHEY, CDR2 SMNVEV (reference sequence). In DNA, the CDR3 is TGTGCCAGCAGTCAACAGGTCTGGAACTATGGCTACACCTTC. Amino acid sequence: CASSQQVWNYGYTF.

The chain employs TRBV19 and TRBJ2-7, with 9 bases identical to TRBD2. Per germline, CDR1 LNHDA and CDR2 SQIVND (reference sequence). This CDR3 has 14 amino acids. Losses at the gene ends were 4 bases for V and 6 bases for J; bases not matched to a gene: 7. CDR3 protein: CASSNSGSAVEQYF. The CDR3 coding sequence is TGTGCCAGTAGTAATAGCGGGAGCGCGGTCGAGCAGTACTTC.

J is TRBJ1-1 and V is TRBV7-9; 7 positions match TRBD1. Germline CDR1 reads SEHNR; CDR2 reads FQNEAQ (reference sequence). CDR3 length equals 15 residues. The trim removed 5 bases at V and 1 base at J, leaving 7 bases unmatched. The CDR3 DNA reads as TGTGCCAGCAGCGAAACAGGGGAGCGGAACACTGAAGCTTTCTTT. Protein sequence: CASSETGERNTEAFF.